The present T cell receptor beta chain was sequenced within a study of CD8+ T cells in alopecia areata. V was clipped by 1 base and J by 5 bases, with 4 bases between them. The CDR3 is made up of 11 amino acids. Germline loops: CDR1 SQVTM, CDR2 ANQGSEA. cDNA reverse transcribed from extracted RNA served as the sequencing template. Using immunoSEQ multiplex PCR, the repertoire was profiled, and TCRdb retains in-frame clones only, with some absent. The sample contains some 170,000 clones, roughly 60% of which appear only once. PBMCs provided sorted CD4+ and CD8+ T cells. This specimen was CD4+ T cells sorted from blood, taken at week 0. This chain joins TRBV29-1 and TRBJ2-3; D is uncertain. This TCR came from a human donor with alopecia areata. CDR3 amino acids: CSVEGRDTQYF. The CDR3 DNA follows: TGCAGCGTTGAAGGAAGAGATACGCAGTATTTT.